The entry that follows covers one T cell receptor (beta chain) sequence. One end of the junction does not line up with germline, which may come from a read error. This sample is part of a study of prognosis after radiotherapy for stage I lung cancer. From genomic DNA, TCR beta CDR3 was amplified by two-round multiplex PCR. Used in first-round PCR were primers specific to each TRBV and TRBJ gene. TCRdb processed the multiplex PCR reads anew with MiXCR; each CDR3 protein has one entry. The table records approximately 28,000 distinct CDR3 sequences, 35% to 45% of them present only once. The germline gives CDR1 MDHEN, CDR2 SYDVKM. The CDR3 spans 16 residues.

This specimen was PBMCs, taken before or after stereotactic body radiation therapy (not recorded which). The sequence came from a donor older than 45 with non-small cell lung cancer. The chain has TRBV28 and TRBJ2-7; D may be TRBD1 (6 bases). The chain's CDR3 is CASSVTPLGASGERYF. CDR3 nucleotides: TGTGCCAGCAGTGTTACCCCCTTGGGGGCTTCTGGCGAGCGGTACTTC. Using reference TRBV28 and TRBJ2-7 for the parts outside the CDR3, the full variable domain is DVKVTQSSRYLVKRTGEKVFLECVQDMDHENMFWYRQDPGLGLRLIYFSYDVKMKEKGDIPEGYSVSREKKERFSLILESASTNQTSMYLCASSVTPLGASGERYFGPGTRLTVT.